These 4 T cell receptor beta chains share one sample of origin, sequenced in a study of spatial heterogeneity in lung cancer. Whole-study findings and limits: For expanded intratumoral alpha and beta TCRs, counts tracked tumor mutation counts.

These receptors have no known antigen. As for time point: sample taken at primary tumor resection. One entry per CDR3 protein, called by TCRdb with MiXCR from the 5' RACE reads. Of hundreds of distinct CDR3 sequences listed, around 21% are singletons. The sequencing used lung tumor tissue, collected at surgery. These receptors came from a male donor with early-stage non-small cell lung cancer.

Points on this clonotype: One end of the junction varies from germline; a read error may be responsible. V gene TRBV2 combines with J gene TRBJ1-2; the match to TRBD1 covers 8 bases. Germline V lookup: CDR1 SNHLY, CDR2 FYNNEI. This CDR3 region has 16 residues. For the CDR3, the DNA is TGTGCCAGCAGTGTAGGAGAGGACAGGGCTAACTATAGCTACACCTTC. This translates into CASSVGEDRANYSYTF. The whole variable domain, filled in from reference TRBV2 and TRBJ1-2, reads EPEVTQTPSHQVTQMGQEVILRCVPISNHLYFYWYRQILGQKVEFLVSFYNNEISEKSEIFDDQFSVERPDGSNFTLKIRSTKLEDSAMYFCASSVGEDRANYSYTFGSGTRLTVV.

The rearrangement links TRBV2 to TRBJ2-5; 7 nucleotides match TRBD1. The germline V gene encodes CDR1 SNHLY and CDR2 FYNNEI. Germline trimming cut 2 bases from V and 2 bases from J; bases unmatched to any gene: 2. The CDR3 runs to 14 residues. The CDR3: CASSERDRQETQYF. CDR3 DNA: TGTGCCAGCAGTGAAAGGGACAGACAAGAGACCCAGTACTTC.

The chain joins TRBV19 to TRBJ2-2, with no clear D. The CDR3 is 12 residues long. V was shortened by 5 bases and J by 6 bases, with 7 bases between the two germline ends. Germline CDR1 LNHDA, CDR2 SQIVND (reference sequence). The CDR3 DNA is TGTGCCAGTAGTGCGACCCCCGGGGAGCTGTTTTTT. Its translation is CASSATPGELFF. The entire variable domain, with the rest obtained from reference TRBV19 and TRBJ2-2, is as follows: DGGITQSPKYLFRKEGQNVTLSCEQNLNHDAMYWYRQDPGQGLRLIYYSQIVNDFQKGDIAEGYSVSREKKESFPLTVTSAQKNPTAFYLCASSATPGELFFGEGSRLTVL.

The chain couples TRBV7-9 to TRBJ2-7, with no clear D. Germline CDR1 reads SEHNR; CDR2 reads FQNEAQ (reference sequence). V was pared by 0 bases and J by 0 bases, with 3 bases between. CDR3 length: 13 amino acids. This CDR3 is CASSLARSYEQYV. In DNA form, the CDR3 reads TGTGCCAGCAGCTTAGCTCGCTCCTACGAGCAGTACGTC.